This T cell receptor (beta chain) was recovered during a study of Ad26.COV2.S vaccination and SARS-CoV-2 variants. As to this clone: Its antigen is not known.

General study findings and limits: Non-spike TCR breadth was similar in vaccine and placebo recipients.

The sample's treatment: approximately 18 received Ad26.COV2.S at low or high dose, single or two shots; several received placebo; per-sample allocation not given. Sampling was done on day 63 after the first vaccine or placebo injection. Only in-frame clones appear in the TCRdb table, and some are missing; sequencing was by immunoSEQ multiplex PCR. The top ten hold roughly 3.2% of the sample, which has roughly 380,000 clones, 87% seen once. The sequence was obtained from a person aged 18-60 years who received the Ad26.COV2.S COVID-19 vaccine or a placebo. The sample consisted of peripheral blood, taken in a trial of Ad26.COV2.S vaccine versus placebo.

The DNA for the CDR3 is TGTGCCAGCACCTGGGGCTTGAACACTGAAGCTTTCTTT. Its protein product is CASTWGLNTEAFF. The V gene is TRBV27, the J gene TRBJ1-1, with a tentative D call TRBD1 (5 bases). Between the trimmed V and J ends, which lost 7 bases and 0 bases, there was a span of 9 bases. CDR3 size: 13 residues. The germline CDR1 and CDR2 sequences are MNHEY and SMNVEV (reference sequence).